The source of this T cell receptor (beta chain) is a study of response to subunit inactivated influenza vaccine. The study's findings and limits: Authors suggested each seasonal flu vaccination may recruit only limited numbers of new T cells.

Germline V gene sequence: CDR1 MDHEN, CDR2 SYDVKM. Unmatched junction bases numbered 7, after V lost 4 bases and J lost 0 bases. The CDR3 covers 17 residues. A single record per CDR3 protein comes from TCRdb applying MiXCR to the RT-PCR reads. The sample lists about 580,000 distinct CDR3 sequences, about 14% occurring once. Ten or more counts support this clonotype. Its target is not known. V usage is TRBV28 and J usage is TRBJ1-3; 9 bases map to TRBD1. The material sequenced was PBMCs from blood, taken roughly 12 days after vaccination. The receptor was derived from a man aged 45 to 65 who received an inactivated influenza vaccine. The CDR3 region is CASSWGMTGGSGNTIYF. The DNA for the CDR3 is TGTGCCAGCAGTTGGGGAATGACAGGGGGCTCTGGAAACACCATATATTTT.